These 15 T cell receptor beta chains originate from one sample sequenced in a study of T cell repertoires in cytomegalovirus infection. These receptors lack a known antigen. TCRdb re-derived calls from the reads in MiXCR, one entry per CDR3 protein. Seen here are some 900,000 distinct CDR3 sequences, roughly 33% observed once, and the top ten hold roughly 12%. Sequenced material: cultured CD8+ T cells from PBMCs, taken from culture after CMV antigen stimulation. These receptors were collected from a human donor in good health (CMV status not recorded). Some clones in this sample may be carry-over from other donors' samples.

This clonotype was detected only a few times. The J gene is TRBJ2-7, the V gene TRBV27, with 10 bases fitting TRBD1. J lost 1 base, V lost 2 bases, and 2 bases had no gene match. CDR3 size: 15 residues. The V gene's germline CDR1 is MNHEY and CDR2 SMNVEV (reference sequence). The CDR3 region has the DNA TGTGCCAGCAGTTTAGACAGGGGGCTTTCCTACGAGCAGTACTTC. Its protein product is CASSLDRGLSYEQYF.

The chain links TRBV7-9 to TRBJ2-3; 10 nucleotides match TRBD2. The CDR3 is 15 amino acids. Germline V gene data show CDR1 as SEHNR and CDR2 as FQNEAQ (reference sequence). V lost 10 bases to trimming and J lost 1 base; unmatched junction nucleotides: 8. CDR3: CATPSGGAGTDTQYF. The CDR3 DNA reads as TGTGCCACCCCAAGCGGGGGGGCCGGCACAGATACGCAGTATTTT.

The genes are TRBV10-3 and TRBJ2-7, with 10 bases that match TRBD1. The CDR3 is made up of 15 amino acids. V lost 3 bases to trimming and J lost 2 bases; unmatched junction nucleotides: 4. Looked up from germline, CDR1 is ENHRY and CDR2 is SYGVKD. CDR3 sequence (DNA): TGTGCCATCAGTGATCCCGGGACAGGGGCCTACGAGCAGTACTTC. Translated, it gives CAISDPGTGAYEQYF.

In this sample, this clonotype turned up a few times. The rearrangement joins TRBV6-2 or TRBV6-3 to TRBJ2-7; D is ambiguous. Germline loops: CDR1 MNHEY, CDR2 SVGEGT. CDR3 length: 13 amino acids. Deletions cut 5 bases from V and 7 bases from J, with 15 bases between. CDR3 coding DNA: TGTGCCAGCAGTCTCCGACTGGGCCGGGAGCAGTACGTC. This sequence encodes CASSLRLGREQYV.

This rearrangement joins TRBV10-3 to TRBJ2-3; 14 positions match TRBD2. This CDR3 has 21 amino acids. Per the germline V gene, CDR1 is ENHRY and CDR2 is SYGVKD. V lost 8 bases, J lost 1 base, and 20 bases stayed unmatched. The CDR3 DNA reads as TGTGCCATCGGCGCCCGAGGGACTAGCGGGGGAACGGGTCCTGGCACAGATACGCAGTATTTT. Translation gives CAIGARGTSGGTGPGTDTQYF.

This clonotype occurred a few times. DNA for the CDR3: TGTGCCAGCAGCCCACGGGACAAGTTGATTGATACGCAGTATTTT. This sequence encodes CASSPRDKLIDTQYF. V is TRBV7-8 and J is TRBJ2-3; D is possibly TRBD1 (6 bases). Germline CDR1 is SGHVS and CDR2 is FQNEAQ. The CDR3 covers 15 residues. V was clipped by 5 bases and J by 6 bases, with 18 bases between them.

In regard to this clonotype: A much bigger clone sits one base away, suggesting this may be a read error. This chain joins TRBV7-2 and TRBJ1-4; 9 bases map to TRBD1. CDR3 size: 17 residues. In germline, CDR1 is SGHTA, CDR2 FQGNSA. CDR3 in amino acids: CVSSLNRPGQGHEKLFF. Here the CDR3 DNA reads TGTGTCAGCAGCTTAAACCGACCGGGACAGGGTCATGAAAAACTGTTTTTT.

The chain is built from TRBV6-6 and TRBJ1-5; 9 bases match TRBD1. Trimming at V came to 2 bases and at J to 5 bases, leaving 10 bases not matched to a gene. The CDR3 contains 17 residues. Germline loops: CDR1 MNHNY, CDR2 SVGAGI (reference sequence). The CDR3 nucleotides are TGTGCCAGCAGTTACCTTTCAACCTGGGACAGGGATCAGCCCCAGCATTTT. It codes for CASSYLSTWDRDQPQHF.

The genes are TRBV24-1 and TRBJ2-7; tentative D call: TRBD1 (6 bases). Per the germline V gene, CDR1 is KGHDR and CDR2 is SFDVKD. V lost 0 bases and J lost 0, with 11 bases in between. This CDR3 region has 16 residues. The CDR3 spells CATSDLGQQYSYEQYV. The CDR3 coding sequence is TGTGCCACCAGTGATTTGGGACAGCAATACTCCTACGAGCAGTACGTC.

Of note for this clonotype: It may be a read error: a sequence one base away is much more abundant. This sequence joins TRBV7-6 and TRBJ2-1; 8 bases align to TRBD1. Trimming took 4 bases from V and 3 from J; bases not matched to a gene: 14. The CDR3 is 18 residues long. Germline values: CDR1 SGHVS, CDR2 FNYEAQ. CDR3 residues: CASSSIDRGRTLYNEQFF. In DNA, the CDR3 is TGTGCCAGCAGCTCCATTGACAGGGGTCGTACCCTCTACAATGAGCAGTTCTTC.

This clonotype has only a few counts. The chain has TRBV27 and TRBJ1-3; no clear D gene. Germline CDR1 reads MNHEY; CDR2 reads SMNVEV (reference sequence). The length of the CDR3 is 13 residues. The V and J ends lost 7 bases and 3 bases respectively, with 10 bases between them. CDR3: CASTKGFGNTIYF. The CDR3 DNA sequence: TGTGCCAGCACTAAAGGCTTTGGAAACACCATATATTTT.

CDR3 residues: CASSPGTVSGDEQFF. The CDR3 bases are TGTGCCAGCAGCCCCGGGACAGTTTCAGGCGATGAGCAGTTCTTC. The chain recombines TRBV6-1 with TRBJ2-1; 7 bases agree with TRBD1. CDR1 is MNHNS and CDR2 is SASEGT in the germline V gene. Trimming at V came to 6 bases and at J to 8 bases, leaving 13 bases not matched to a gene. CDR3 length: 15 residues.

Concerning this clonotype itself: A much larger clone differs from this one at a single base, so this may be a read error. V and J are TRBV7-2 and TRBJ2-5; 11 bases are shared with TRBD2. This CDR3 region has 17 residues. The germline gives CDR1 SGHTA, CDR2 FQGNSA. This chain's CDR3 is CVSSLFPSGGYGETQYF. CDR3 nucleotides: TGTGTCAGCAGCTTATTTCCTAGCGGGGGGTACGGGGAGACCCAGTACTTC.

The V gene is TRBV12-3 or TRBV12-4, the J gene TRBJ1-3; perhaps TRBD1 as D (5 bases). The CDR3 totals 16 residues. Trimming took off 3 bases at V and 2 bases at J, with 14 bases between the two ends. The CDR3 bases are TGTGCCAGCAGTTTTCGGTGGGGCCCTGCTGGAAACACCATATATTTT. It is translated as CASSFRWGPAGNTIYF.

The V gene is TRBV20-1, the J gene TRBJ1-2; a weak D match, TRBD1 (6 bases). The germline V and J ends were trimmed by 6 bases and 8 bases, with 13 bases remaining between them. This CDR3 is 11 amino acids long. Germline loops: CDR1 DFQATT, CDR2 SNEGSKA (reference sequence). The CDR3 DNA sequence: TGCAGTGCGGGCAGGGGCGAAGGCTACACCTTC. The encoded protein is CSAGRGEGYTF.